The rows below give T cell receptor beta chains drawn from one sample of a study of Tregs in tolerant kidney transplant recipients. TCRdb keeps only in-frame clones here, not all; method: immunoSEQ multiplex PCR. The data contain more than 60,000 clones, about 89% of them seen just once; the ten biggest clones take up approximately 0.39%. The source was CD4+ T cells from blood, collected before the transplant. These receptor sequences come from a human donor who received a combined kidney and bone marrow transplant. Each CDR3 is given with its conserved first and last residue. The order of the fields is J gene, CDR3 length, V gene, CDR3 protein.

>TRBJ2-3|14|TRBV6-1
CASSAGQGTDTQYF
>TRBJ1-1|14|TRBV2
CASSGQGGNTEAFF
>TRBJ2-3|15|TRBV5-4
CASSSGTPSTDTQYF
>TRBJ1-4|15|TRBV28
CASSSRQGGREKLFF
>TRBJ2-5|15|TRBV7-3
CASSLVQGSQETQYF
>TRBJ2-1|15|TRBV28
CAMQGTSGGSNEQFF
>TRBJ1-1|14|TRBV10-3
CATITVPGDTEAFF
>TRBJ2-5|12|TRBV5-1
CASKEREETQYF
>TRBJ2-1|15|TRBV7-3
CASSPRGGRWNEQFF
>TRBJ2-7|14|TRBV30
CAWKYQDRSYEQYF
>TRBJ2-7|14|TRBV18
CASSRLASSYEQYF
>TRBJ2-3|16|TRBV9
CASSDSGRAIADTQYF
>TRBJ2-7|13|TRBV7-2
CASSSSTDYEQYF
>TRBJ2-2|16|TRBV5-1
CASSTAGTSNSGELFF
>TRBJ2-5|14|TRBV27
CASSQDSRGGTQYF
>TRBJ2-7|15|TRBV2
CASSSGTSGIYEQYF
>TRBJ2-7|14|TRBV28
CASTETGGGYEQYF
>TRBJ2-2|16|TRBV5-1
CASSPRTGFGEGELFF
>TRBJ1-1|13|TRBV28
CASTVEWSTEAFF
>TRBJ1-1|12|TRBV30
CAWSRQGFEAFF
>TRBJ2-1|12|TRBV7-9
CASSPTYNEQFF
>TRBJ2-7|14|TRBV27
CASIGSGRRSEQYF
>TRBJ2-7|11|TRBV25-1
CASTGSYEQYF
>TRBJ2-5|14|TRBV6-1
CASSEAGGKGTQYF
>TRBJ2-3|14|TRBV29-1
CSPQLRTSTDTQYF
>TRBJ2-7|14|TRBV7-2
CASSPSDRGLEQYF
>TRBJ2-7|14|TRBV2
CASMGGLAGHEQYF
>TRBJ2-5|15|TRBV27
CASSPRTSGQETQYF
>TRBJ1-2|19|TRBV28
CASISSGQASPLGAYGYTF
>TRBJ2-7|17|TRBV5-4
CASSLPRASGSSYEQYF
>TRBJ2-7|14|TRBV11-2
CASSLALYSYEQYF
>TRBJ2-7|14|TRBV7-8
CASSKSGRVVEQYF
>TRBJ1-5|16|TRBV19
CASRPTGDRGNQPQHF
>TRBJ1-3|13|TRBV19
CASSIPNGNTIYF
>TRBJ2-7|13|TRBV2
CASSDQGGYEQYF
>TRBJ1-2|18|TRBV9
CASSSFAGTVNSNYGYTF
>TRBJ2-2|15|TRBV28
CASSLDRVSTGELFF
>TRBJ2-1|15|TRBV7-2
CASSFYTGQLNEQFF
>TRBJ1-1|14|TRBV4-3
CASSQVGGNTEAFF
>TRBJ2-7|17|TRBV28
CASSSDGLSLSSYEQYF
>TRBJ2-7|13|TRBV29-1
CSVVGLVPYEQYF
>TRBJ1-1|15|TRBV18
CASSRSRGMNTEAFF
>TRBJ2-2|15|TRBV7-9
CASSLKGVGTGELFF
>TRBJ1-2|14|TRBV5-4
CASSLNGRARGYTF
>TRBJ2-1|14|TRBV5-1
CASSFSAGSVEQFF
>TRBJ1-5|15|TRBV19
CASSIGQGSNQPQHF
>TRBJ1-5|16|TRBV30
CAWSPPQLVSNQPQHF
>TRBJ2-1|18|TRBV28
CASSQGLAGGLNNNEQFF
>TRBJ1-2|18|TRBV28
CASRPAPGQQNFNYGYTF
>TRBJ1-2|13|TRBV30
CAWSVLGWDGYTF
>TRBJ2-1|16|TRBV7-2
CASSFSLSVRNNEQFF
>TRBJ2-5|20|TRBV28
CASSQGVDGSLGVYQETQYF
>TRBJ2-7|14|TRBV4-2
CASSQSYSSYEQYF
>TRBJ2-1|16|TRBV6-6
CASSYSITSGDNEQFF
>TRBJ2-7|13|TRBV18
CASSPRSSYEQYF